The 27 T cell receptor beta chains given below trace back to one sample, sequenced in a study of long-term antiretroviral therapy in people with HIV (dated by TCRdb to 2021 to 2024). Sequencing of the TRB variable region was done with the immunoSEQ hsTCRB v3.0 assay at survey level resolution. TCRdb took this table from immuneACCESS and kept in-frame rearrangements with V and J called. Such tables lack part of the clones; where checked against another copy, unresolved V genes explain under half of the gap, and the rest is unexplained. Across this sample there are 25,000 to 30,000 clones, with around 86% seen only once. The leading ten clones occupy around 15% of the sample. The sequences come from unsorted PBMCs, collected 2.9 years after starting antiretroviral therapy. These receptors came from a man aged 50 to 59 with HIV.

Sample share makes this clone medium-sized. The chain uses TRBV29-1 and TRBJ1-2, with 8 bases fitting TRBD1. The V segment lost 7 bases and the J segment 8 bases; nucleotides outside the gene matches: 12. This CDR3 is 13 amino acids long. Germline assignment: CDR1 SQVTM and CDR2 ANQGSEA. This chain's CDR3 is CSAPRQGAGGYTF. The CDR3 coding sequence is TGCAGCGCCCCACGCCAGGGGGCGGGAGGCTACACCTTC. The full variable domain, with the rest looked up from reference TRBV29-1 and TRBJ1-2, is SAVISQKPSRDICQRGTSLTIQCQVDSQVTMMFWYRQQPGQSLTLIATANQGSEATYESGFVIDKFPISRPNLTFSTLTVSNMSPEDSSIYLCSAPRQGAGGYTFGSGTRLTVV.

This chain links TRBV10-2 with TRBJ2-3; 7 bases align to TRBD1. V shed 4 bases, J shed 2 bases, and the junction held 6 bases outside the gene matches. The germline V gene has CDR1 WSHSY and CDR2 SAAADI. There are 15 residues in the CDR3. The CDR3 loop is CASSVGDSFTDTQYF. CDR3 DNA sequence: TGCGCCAGCAGTGTGGGGGACAGCTTCACAGATACGCAGTATTTT.

This chain joins TRBV20-1 and TRBJ1-1, with D possibly TRBD1 on 5 matching bases. Germline lookup yields CDR1 DFQATT and CDR2 SNEGSKA (reference sequence). The CDR3 is made up of 11 amino acids. V dropped 0 bases and J dropped 9 bases, with 8 bases sitting between them. CDR3 nucleotide sequence: TGCAGTGCTAGAGAACAGGCCAAAGCTTTCTTT. Protein: CSAREQAKAFF.

CDR3 amino acids: CAWTRRATGYNEQFF. The CDR3 nucleotides read TGTGCCTGGACCCGCCGAGCGACCGGCTACAATGAGCAGTTCTTC. The chain has TRBV30 and TRBJ2-1, with unresolved D. This CDR3 contains 15 residues. The germline V gene has CDR1 GTSNPN and CDR2 SVGIG (reference sequence). Trimming shortened V by 4 bases and J by 3 bases, and 16 bases separated the two germline ends.

The chain recombines TRBV6-5 with TRBJ1-1; tentative D call: TRBD1 (6 bases). The CDR3 contains 15 residues. The V end lost 0 bases, the J end lost 0 bases, and 8 bases lay between the germline ends. Germline V gives CDR1 MNHEY, CDR2 SVGAGI. The CDR3 reads CASSYSRGLNTEAFF. CDR3 sequence (DNA): TGTGCCAGCAGTTACTCGAGGGGGTTGAACACTGAAGCTTTCTTT.

The chain combines TRBV18 with TRBJ1-2, with 7 bases identical to TRBD1. The length of the CDR3 is 13 residues. Looked up from germline, CDR1 is KGHSH and CDR2 is LQKENI. V was pared by 6 bases and J by 4 bases, with 5 bases of the junction left unmatched. The CDR3 sequence is CASSLTGPYGYTF. The CDR3 coding sequence is TGTGCCAGCTCCCTGACAGGGCCCTATGGCTACACCTTC.

The chain joins TRBV5-1 to TRBJ2-6; 11 bases align to TRBD1. V lost 0 bases and J lost 4; bases outside the gene matches: 18. The CDR3 consists of 22 residues. The V gene's germline CDR1 is SGHRS and CDR2 YFSETQ. The CDR3 coding sequence is TGCGCCAGCAGCTTGGCCCGGTTTCGGGACAGGGGGGCCGCTCTGGGGGCCAACGTCCTGACTTTC. It specifies CASSLARFRDRGAALGANVLTF.

The chain couples TRBV28 to TRBJ1-1; 7 nucleotides line up with TRBD1. The germline CDR1 and CDR2 sequences are MDHEN and SYDVKM. The CDR3 consists of 15 residues. With V trimmed by 4 bases and J by 7 bases, 12 bases remained unmatched. CDR3 nucleotide sequence: TGTGCCAGCAGTTCCCATTCCGGGACAGCTAATGAAGCTTTCTTT. As protein: CASSSHSGTANEAFF. Looking up the rest from reference TRBV28 and TRBJ1-1 gives the full variable domain: DVKVTQSSRYLVKRTGEKVFLECVQDMDHENMFWYRQDPGLGLRLIYFSYDVKMKEKGDIPEGYSVSREKKERFSLILESASTNQTSMYLCASSSHSGTANEAFFGQGTRLTVV.

The CDR3 DNA is TGCGCCAGCAGCCGCACAGGGGAGCGAGATACGCAGTATTTT. It encodes CASSRTGERDTQYF. The rearrangement uses TRBV4-3 and TRBJ2-3; TRBD1 aligns across 7 bases. V shed 4 bases and J 5 bases; nucleotides not matched to a gene: 6. The CDR3 sequence is 14 residues long. Germline assignment: CDR1 LGHNA and CDR2 YSLEER.

The V call is TRBV11-3, the J call TRBJ2-5, with 8 bases aligning to TRBD1. The CDR3 spans 13 residues. Germline CDR1 SGHNT, CDR2 YENEEA. The V segment lost 3 bases and the J segment 4 bases; nucleotides outside the gene matches: 1. The DNA of the CDR3 is TGTGCCAGCAGCTTGACAGGGGCAGAGACCCAGTACTTC. Its translation is CASSLTGAETQYF.

J is TRBJ1-1 and V is TRBV30; D not resolved. This CDR3 has 13 amino acids. Germline-derived CDR1 and CDR2 are GTSNPN and SVGIG (reference sequence). V was clipped by 5 bases and J by 0 bases, with 10 bases between them. The CDR3 spells CAWAANMNTEAFF. CDR3 DNA sequence: TGTGCCTGGGCAGCAAACATGAACACTGAAGCTTTCTTT.

The chain recombines TRBV2 with TRBJ1-2; maybe TRBD1 (5 bases). From germline, CDR1 is SNHLY and CDR2 FYNNEI. V was clipped by 4 bases and J by 9 bases, with 21 bases between them. The CDR3 runs to 15 residues. CDR3 nucleotide sequence: TGTGCCAGCAGTGGAGGCTTGGGCAGGGACTTGAGCTACACCTTC. This sequence encodes CASSGGLGRDLSYTF.

V is TRBV7-8 and J is TRBJ1-3, with 7 positions matching TRBD1. Germline V CDR1 and CDR2: SGHVS, FQNEAQ. The CDR3 sequence is 15 residues long. With 1 base clipped from V and 8 bases from J, the junction kept 8 bases outside the gene matches. CDR3 sequence: CASSLGQGGGDTIYF. The CDR3 DNA reads as TGTGCCAGCAGCTTAGGACAGGGAGGAGGGGACACCATATATTTT.

The genes are TRBV5-6 and TRBJ1-6; 8 positions agree with TRBD1. Trimming took 4 bases from V and 9 from J; bases not matched to a gene: 9. The CDR3 length is 15 residues. From germline, CDR1 is SGHDT and CDR2 YYEEEE. The CDR3 nucleotides read TGTGCCAGCAGCCCCCGACAGGGGAGGAGTTCACCCCTCCACTTT. Translated, it gives CASSPRQGRSSPLHF.

The chain recombines TRBV5-1 with TRBJ2-7; D unclear. The CDR3 consists of 14 residues. V dropped 0 bases and J dropped 0 bases, with 7 bases sitting between them. The germline V gene has CDR1 SGHRS and CDR2 YFSETQ. CDR3 bases: TGCGCCAGCAGCTTGGCCGTGAGCTCCTACGAGCAGTACTTC. Translating gives CASSLAVSSYEQYF.

This clone was observed a handful of times. This chain uses TRBV4-1 with TRBJ1-5, with a tentative D call TRBD1 (5 bases). This CDR3 spans 14 amino acids. The V gene lost 4 bases and the J gene lost 8 bases, with 15 bases spanning the gap. Germline assignment: CDR1 MGHRA and CDR2 YSYEKL. The CDR3 nucleotides are TGCGCCAGCAGCCCCGGGGCTCCCACCAAGCCCCAGCATTTT. It is translated as CASSPGAPTKPQHF.

The chain combines TRBV19 with TRBJ2-4; TRBD2 aligns across 7 bases. The CDR3 is made up of 16 amino acids. With V trimmed by 7 bases and J by 6 bases, 15 bases remained unmatched. Germline assignment: CDR1 LNHDA and CDR2 SQIVND (reference sequence). CDR3 in amino acids: CASTSSSGSGRNIQYF. The CDR3 DNA is TGTGCCAGTACCTCGAGTAGCGGGTCCGGAAGAAACATTCAGTACTTC. Drawing the rest from reference TRBV19 and TRBJ2-4, the complete variable domain is DGGITQSPKYLFRKEGQNVTLSCEQNLNHDAMYWYRQDPGQGLRLIYYSQIVNDFQKGDIAEGYSVSREKKESFPLTVTSAQKNPTAFYLCASTSSSGSGRNIQYFGAGTRLSVL.

The chain joins TRBV28 to TRBJ2-4; the D gene is possibly TRBD1 (5 bases). V was clipped by 7 bases and J by 0 bases, with 10 bases between them. The germline V gene encodes CDR1 MDHEN and CDR2 SYDVKM. The CDR3 covers 14 residues. CDR3 sequence reads: CASNAGQAKNIQYF. The CDR3 nucleotides are TGTGCCAGCAATGCTGGACAAGCCAAAAACATTCAGTACTTC. Filled out from reference TRBV28 and TRBJ2-4, the complete variable domain reads DVKVTQSSRYLVKRTGEKVFLECVQDMDHENMFWYRQDPGLGLRLIYFSYDVKMKEKGDIPEGYSVSREKKERFSLILESASTNQTSMYLCASNAGQAKNIQYFGAGTRLSVL.

This clone occurred once. This sequence joins TRBV28 and TRBJ2-5; no definite D call. The germline V gene encodes CDR1 MDHEN and CDR2 SYDVKM. CDR3 length: 16 residues. Trimming took off 3 bases at V and 2 bases at J, with 16 bases between the two ends. The CDR3 loop reads CASSLVVGPAQETQYF. CDR3 nucleotides: TGTGCCAGCAGTTTGGTTGTGGGCCCCGCGCAAGAGACCCAGTACTTC.

The chain recombines TRBV11-2 with TRBJ2-7, with D possibly matching TRBD1 (6 bases). CDR3 length: 13 amino acids. Germline-derived CDR1 and CDR2 are SGHAT and FQNNGV. V gave up 5 bases and J gave up 3 bases, with 11 bases separating them. The CDR3 bases are TGTGCCAGCAGCCCAGGGGACGGCTACGAGCAGTACTTC. Translating it yields CASSPGDGYEQYF. Variable domain in full (rest from reference TRBV11-2 and TRBJ2-7): EAGVAQSPRYKIIEKRQSVAFWCNPISGHATLYWYQQILGQGPKLLIQFQNNGVVDDSQLPKDRFSAERLKGVDSTLKIQPAKLEDSAVYLCASSPGDGYEQYFGPGTRLTVT.

The genes are TRBV7-3 and TRBJ2-3; D is perhaps TRBD1 or TRBD2 (5 bases each). This CDR3 comprises 16 residues. V lost 2 bases and J lost 3, with 15 bases in between. In germline, CDR1 is SGHTA, CDR2 FQGTGA. The CDR3 loop is CASSLVGLAVTDTQYF. The CDR3 DNA reads as TGTGCCAGCAGCTTAGTGGGGCTAGCTGTGACAGATACGCAGTATTTT. The entire variable domain, with the rest obtained from reference TRBV7-3 and TRBJ2-3, is as follows: GAGVSQTPSNKVTEKGKYVELRCDPISGHTALYWYRQSLGQGPEFLIYFQGTGAADDSGLPNDRFFAVRPEGSVSTLKIQRTERGDSAVYLCASSLVGLAVTDTQYFGPGTRLTVL.

The chain recombines TRBV11-1 with TRBJ1-3; the D is unclear. CDR1 SGHAT and CDR2 FQDESV come from the germline V gene (reference sequence). Trimming left V 3 bases short and J 0 bases short, with 9 bases between. The length of the CDR3 is 15 residues. The CDR3 here is CASSFGYHSGNTIYF. CDR3 nucleotides: TGTGCCAGCAGCTTCGGCTACCACTCTGGAAACACCATATATTTT.

The V call is TRBV7-2, the J call TRBJ2-3; 12 nucleotides align to TRBD2. Germline CDR1 SGHTA, CDR2 FQGNSA. The junction had 7 bases not matched to a gene; V was cut back by 5 bases and J by 1 base. The CDR3 sequence is 17 residues long. CDR3 region: CASSPSRTSGGTDTQYF. Written as DNA, the CDR3 is TGTGCCAGCAGCCCTAGTCGGACTAGCGGGGGCACAGATACGCAGTATTTT.

The V gene is TRBV5-1, the J gene TRBJ1-1; a weak D match, TRBD1 (5 bases). The germline CDR1 and CDR2 sequences are SGHRS and YFSETQ. V lost 4 bases, J lost 1 base, and 11 bases lay in between. This CDR3 has 14 amino acids. CDR3 protein: CASSPGTANTEAFF. For the CDR3, the DNA is TGCGCCAGCAGCCCCGGGACGGCGAACACTGAAGCTTTCTTT.

The rearrangement joins TRBV18 to TRBJ2-4; 10 bases agree with TRBD2. The trim removed 5 bases at V and 2 bases at J, leaving 6 bases unmatched. This CDR3 is 16 amino acids long. Germline V lookup: CDR1 KGHSH, CDR2 LQKENI. The CDR3 loop is CASSDSGGVSKNIQYF. CDR3 coding DNA: TGTGCCAGCTCAGACAGCGGGGGGGTTTCCAAAAACATTCAGTACTTC.

J is TRBJ2-1 and V is TRBV11-2; the match to TRBD2 covers 7 bases. The CDR3 extends over 12 amino acids. CDR1 and CDR2 (germline): SGHAT, FQNNGV. V shed 3 bases and J 8 bases; nucleotides not matched to a gene: 1. The CDR3 DNA sequence: TGTGCCAGCAGCTTGGGGGGGGATGAGCAGTTCTTC. Its translation is CASSLGGDEQFF.

The CDR3 here is CATSWRAGQETGELFF. The CDR3 DNA is TGCGCCACAAGTTGGAGGGCGGGACAGGAGACCGGGGAGCTGTTTTTT. V usage is TRBV4-1 and J usage is TRBJ2-2, with TRBD1 matching 8 bases. Germline V lookup: CDR1 MGHRA, CDR2 YSYEKL. Trimming removed 10 bases from V and 5 bases from J; junction bases left unmatched: 15. This CDR3 has 16 amino acids.